The source of this T cell receptor (beta chain) is a study of spatial heterogeneity in lung cancer. TCRdb re-called the 5' RACE reads through MiXCR, storing one row per CDR3 protein. The repertoire holds over 50,000 distinct CDR3 sequences, with approximately 6% as singletons. Time point noted: sample taken at primary tumor resection. Donation came from roughly 72 patients with untreated early-stage non-small cell lung cancer. The authors sequenced whole RNA from tumor, nontumor lung or frozen PBMC without sorting. The sequence was obtained from a female donor with early-stage non-small cell lung cancer. Sequencing used PBMCs, obtained at surgery.

For the CDR3, the DNA is TGTGCCAGCAGCTTATCTAGCGGGAGGTCCTCCTACAATGAGCAGTTCTTC. As protein: CASSLSSGRSSYNEQFF. The chain joins TRBV7-3 to TRBJ2-1; 11 nucleotides line up with TRBD2. Germline values: CDR1 SGHTA, CDR2 FQGTGA. The length of the CDR3 is 17 residues. Trimming at V came to 2 bases and at J to 0 bases, leaving 3 bases not matched to a gene.